A selection of T cell receptor beta chains follows, all from one sample in a study of blood T cells in healthy people across ages. TCRdb reprocessed the 5' RACE reads with MiXCR, giving one entry per CDR3 protein. The top ten clones hold roughly 9% of a sample with approximately 580,000 distinct CDR3 sequences, approximately 25% of them seen once. This same sample was also part of a study on T cells of mothers and their children.

Specimen: blood. The receptors were gathered from a boy aged 5-17 years in good health. Each CDR3 is given with its conserved first and last residue. Clone size, where shown, is once, few, many, or a class for clones that have expanded.

V gene: TRBV6-6
clone size: NA
J gene: TRBJ1-5
CDR3 protein: CATTQDNYSNQPQHF

V gene: TRBV4-1
clone size: NA
J gene: TRBJ2-7
CDR3 protein: CASSQGLAGVLTYEQYF

V gene: TRBV5-1
clone size: NA
J gene: TRBJ2-1
CDR3 protein: CASSLGDGALGEQFF

V gene: TRBV7-6
clone size: many
J gene: TRBJ2-7
CDR3 protein: CASSSSVRGRNPYEQYF

V gene: TRBV19
clone size: few
J gene: TRBJ1-3
CDR3 protein: CASSSDRAGNTIYF

V gene: TRBV12-3/TRBV12-4
clone size: NA
J gene: TRBJ2-2
CDR3 protein: CASSLTGRGRTGELFF

V gene: TRBV7-2
clone size: few
J gene: TRBJ2-2
CDR3 protein: CASSLNLAGGPITGELFF

V gene: TRBV12-3/TRBV12-4
clone size: once
J gene: TRBJ1-5
CDR3 protein: CARSLVESNQPQHF

V gene: TRBV7-2
clone size: NA
J gene: TRBJ2-5
CDR3 protein: CASSLDSGLDQETQYF

V gene: TRBV9
clone size: few
J gene: NA
CDR3 protein: CASSVVTADEQYF

V gene: TRBV4-3
clone size: NA
J gene: TRBJ2-5
CDR3 protein: CASSQGTLVGETQYF

V gene: TRBV5-4
clone size: NA
J gene: TRBJ2-5
CDR3 protein: CASSLWGVETQYF

V gene: TRBV15
clone size: few
J gene: TRBJ1-6
CDR3 protein: CATSRDREVAYNSPLHF

V gene: TRBV28
clone size: few
J gene: TRBJ2-7
CDR3 protein: CASSSLRYMREQYF

V gene: TRBV20-1
clone size: NA
J gene: TRBJ2-1
CDR3 protein: CSASMSRQRELREQFF

V gene: TRBV7-2
clone size: NA
J gene: TRBJ2-3
CDR3 protein: CASSPPRGAPSTDRQYF

V gene: TRBV6-1
clone size: NA
J gene: TRBJ2-1
CDR3 protein: CASRIAGAWTNNEQFF

V gene: TRBV10-3
clone size: few
J gene: TRBJ2-7
CDR3 protein: CAISESGAGYEQYF

V gene: TRBV6-2/TRBV6-3
clone size: NA
J gene: TRBJ1-2
CDR3 protein: CASTLISHGINYGYTF

V gene: TRBV29-1
clone size: NA
J gene: TRBJ2-7
CDR3 protein: CSVESGAYEQYF

V gene: TRBV20-1
clone size: NA
J gene: TRBJ2-5
CDR3 protein: CSAARVGETQYF

V gene: TRBV7-8
clone size: NA
J gene: TRBJ1-1
CDR3 protein: CASSLVSGGKGATEAFF

V gene: TRBV13
clone size: NA
J gene: TRBJ2-4
CDR3 protein: CASSQRLKNIQYF

V gene: TRBV6-2/TRBV6-3
clone size: many
J gene: TRBJ1-1
CDR3 protein: CASSYGQGTEAFF

V gene: TRBV5-1
clone size: NA
J gene: TRBJ2-3
CDR3 protein: CASSPRQGADTQYF

V gene: TRBV5-1
clone size: NA
J gene: NA
CDR3 protein: CASSLAPGDRIGEQYF

V gene: TRBV7-2
clone size: once
J gene: TRBJ2-5
CDR3 protein: CASSLGLGTFQETQYF

V gene: TRBV20-1
clone size: NA
J gene: TRBJ2-3
CDR3 protein: CSAVTSARSTDTQYF

V gene: TRBV19
clone size: NA
J gene: TRBJ2-1
CDR3 protein: CASSQGIYNKQFF